This passage covers 19 T cell receptor beta chains from one sample sequenced in a study of cytomegalovirus exposure and HLA in healthy donors. Researchers ran the PCR with 60 Vbeta and 13 Jbeta primers. TCRdb's table, derived via immunoSEQ multiplex PCR, lists solely in-frame clones and lacks some. The sample carries some 130,000 clones, roughly four fifths recorded once. The sample was PBMCs. Receptors were obtained from a woman in her forties in good health and CMV-seropositive.

The V and J genes are TRBV5-1 and TRBJ2-5; a possible D gene is TRBD1 (5 bases). Trimming shortened V by 3 bases and J by 2 bases, and 11 bases separated the two germline ends. Per germline, CDR1 SGHRS and CDR2 YFSETQ. The CDR3 consists of 14 residues. CDR3 DNA sequence: TGCGCCAGCAGCTACGGACAAACACAAGAGACCCAGTACTTC. Encoded protein: CASSYGQTQETQYF. The full variable domain, rest sourced from reference TRBV5-1 and TRBJ2-5, is KAGVTQTPRYLIKTRGQQVTLSCSPISGHRSVSWYQQTPGQGLQFLFEYFSETQRNKGNFPGRFSGRQFSNSRSEMNVSTLELGDSALYLCASSYGQTQETQYFGPGTRLLVL.

The V call is TRBV25-1, the J call TRBJ1-2, with D uncertain. Germline CDR1 reads MGHDK; CDR2 reads SYGVNS. There are 13 residues in the CDR3. V was trimmed by 6 bases and J by 4 bases, leaving 12 bases between them. The CDR3 protein is CASREGGGYGYTF. The CDR3 region has the DNA TGTGCCAGCAGGGAGGGCGGAGGCTATGGCTACACCTTC.

V usage is TRBV5-1 and J usage is TRBJ2-3, with D maybe TRBD2 (6 bases). V dropped 0 bases and J dropped 4 bases, with 21 bases sitting between them. The germline gives CDR1 SGHRS, CDR2 YFSETQ. The length of the CDR3 is 18 residues. The CDR3 loop is CASSLVVPTGVNADTQYF. The CDR3 bases are TGCGCCAGCAGCTTGGTGGTGCCCACGGGGGTGAACGCAGATACGCAGTATTTT.

The V gene is TRBV7-8, the J gene TRBJ1-3, with D maybe TRBD1 (5 bases). V was cut by 1 base and J by 3 bases, with 13 bases left in between. This CDR3 has 16 amino acids. Germline values: CDR1 SGHVS, CDR2 FQNEAQ. CDR3 region: CASSLDQGTVGNTIYF. The DNA of the CDR3 is TGTGCCAGCAGCTTAGATCAGGGAACGGTTGGAAACACCATATATTTT. Together with reference TRBV7-8 and TRBJ1-3, the CDR3 gives the full variable domain: GAGVSQSPRYKVAKRGQDVALRCDPISGHVSLFWYQQALGQGPEFLTYFQNEAQLDKSGLPSDRFFAERPEGSVSTLKIQRTQQEDSAVYLCASSLDQGTVGNTIYFGEGSWLTVV.

The chain combines TRBV30 with TRBJ1-4, with D possibly being TRBD1 (5 bases). The CDR3 covers 13 residues. The ends were cut back, 0 bases at V and 7 bases at J, with 9 bases in the middle. Germline lookup yields CDR1 GTSNPN and CDR2 SVGIG (reference sequence). The CDR3 loop reads CAWSVQGSEKLFF. DNA of the CDR3: TGTGCCTGGAGTGTTCAGGGAAGTGAAAAACTGTTTTTT. Full variable domain (remainder filled in from reference TRBV30 and TRBJ1-4): SQTIHQWPATLVQPVGSPLSLECTVEGTSNPNLYWYRQAAGRGLQLLFYSVGIGQISSEVPQNLSASRPQDRQFILSSKKLLLSDSGFYLCAWSVQGSEKLFFGSGTQLSVL.

Here the CDR3 DNA reads TGTGCCAGCAGTTTAACCCTAGCGGGAGGGACCTACGAGCAGTACTTC. As protein: CASSLTLAGGTYEQYF. The chain links TRBV27 to TRBJ2-7; 12 bases agree with TRBD2. The CDR3 consists of 16 residues. Germline lookup yields CDR1 MNHEY and CDR2 SMNVEV (reference sequence). Trimming took 2 bases from V and 2 from J; bases not matched to a gene: 4.

CDR3 bases: TGTGCCAGCAGCTACCGGGACAGGGGGATAGGTTCACCCCTCCACTTT. It specifies CASSYRDRGIGSPLHF. The chain is built from TRBV11-2 and TRBJ1-6, with 11 bases matching TRBD1. Losses at the gene ends were 4 bases for V and 9 bases for J; bases not matched to a gene: 8. This CDR3 is 16 amino acids long. Germline CDR1 is SGHAT and CDR2 is FQNNGV.

V and J are TRBV7-9 and TRBJ2-7; D is unclear. The CDR3 has 15 residues. Per germline, CDR1 SEHNR and CDR2 FQNEAQ (reference sequence). Trimming removed 2 bases from V and 3 bases from J, with 14 bases in between. This CDR3 reads CASSLLNAAVYEQYF. DNA for the CDR3: TGTGCCAGCAGCTTACTAAACGCCGCCGTCTACGAGCAGTACTTC.

This clone was recorded only once. This CDR3 reads CAISGSREQYF. The CDR3 coding sequence is TGTGCCATCAGTGGTTCTCGGGAGCAGTACTTC. This chain uses TRBV10-3 with TRBJ2-7; D gene unclear. Trimming pared 4 bases from V and 7 bases from J, leaving 8 bases between. In germline, CDR1 is ENHRY, CDR2 SYGVKD. This CDR3 is built from 11 residues.

This chain joins TRBV27 and TRBJ2-7; maybe TRBD2 (5 bases). V lost 6 bases, J lost 3 bases, and 18 bases lay in between. The germline CDR1 and CDR2 sequences are MNHEY and SMNVEV (reference sequence). The CDR3 has 15 residues. Here the CDR3 reads CASRLGGRALYEQYF. The CDR3 DNA reads TGTGCCAGCAGGCTCGGAGGTAGGGCTCTCTACGAGCAGTACTTC.

This clone was seen just once. This rearrangement joins TRBV7-6 to TRBJ1-5, with 7 bases lining up with TRBD1. The CDR3 length is 15 residues. J was trimmed by 2 bases and V by 6 bases; bases with no gene match: 7. Germline CDR1 is SGHVS and CDR2 is FNYEAQ. CDR3 nucleotide sequence: TGTGCCAGCAGTCCCGACAGGGCTGGCAATCAGCCCCAGCATTTT. This translates into CASSPDRAGNQPQHF.

V and J are TRBV2 and TRBJ2-7; tentatively, D is TRBD2 (6 bases). The CDR3 extends over 16 amino acids. Per germline, CDR1 SNHLY and CDR2 FYNNEI. V lost 5 bases and J 2 bases, leaving 19 bases between the germline ends. The DNA for the CDR3 is TGTGCCAGCAGTCACCCGACGGCGGGGCGTGCCTACGAGCAGTACTTC. It translates to CASSHPTAGRAYEQYF. Full variable domain (remainder filled in from reference TRBV2 and TRBJ2-7): EPEVTQTPSHQVTQMGQEVILRCVPISNHLYFYWYRQILGQKVEFLVSFYNNEISEKSEIFDDQFSVERPDGSNFTLKIRSTKLEDSAMYFCASSHPTAGRAYEQYFGPGTRLTVT.

This clone was recorded once. The gene calls are TRBV27 and TRBJ2-1; 12 bases are shared with TRBD1. After removal of 8 bases from V and 9 bases from J, the junction contained 8 bases not matched to a gene. Per the germline V gene, CDR1 is MNHEY and CDR2 is SMNVEV (reference sequence). The CDR3 is 14 residues long. The CDR3 DNA reads TGTGCCAGCGGGGGGACAGGGGGCTGGATTGAGCAGTTCTTC. The encoded protein is CASGGTGGWIEQFF.

This clone turned up a few times. V and J are TRBV6-1 and TRBJ2-1; TRBD2 is a possible D gene (6 bases). Trimming removed 7 bases from V and 1 base from J, with 14 bases in between. CDR1 and CDR2 from the germline V gene are MNHNS and SASEGT. This CDR3 is built from 15 residues. CDR3 protein: CASNRGEASYNEQFF. The CDR3 bases are TGTGCCAGCAATCGAGGGGAGGCGTCCTACAATGAGCAGTTCTTC.

This clone was counted a single time. The chain uses TRBV6-5 and TRBJ2-5; the match to TRBD2 covers 7 bases. The last part of the DNA fits TRBJ2-7 better; the J call may be wrong. The CDR3 sequence is 14 residues long. Germline CDR1 MNHEY, CDR2 SVGAGI. CDR3 in DNA: TGTGCCAGCAGTTATGCGGGAGAGGCCTACGAGCAGTACTTC. This gives the protein CASSYAGEAYEQYF.

The chain combines TRBV7-2 with TRBJ2-7; 9 bases match TRBD2. In germline, CDR1 is SGHTA, CDR2 FQGNSA. This CDR3 is built from 14 residues. Germline trimming cut 5 bases from V and 3 bases from J; bases unmatched to any gene: 5. As DNA, the CDR3 is TGTGCCAGCAGCCCGCTAGCGGGGAACTACGAGCAGTACTTC. It is translated as CASSPLAGNYEQYF.

The chain uses TRBV9 and TRBJ2-6, with 10 positions matching TRBD2. The length of the CDR3 is 18 residues. Trimming at V came to 4 bases and at J to 0 bases, leaving 7 bases not matched to a gene. The germline V gene encodes CDR1 SGDLS and CDR2 YYNGEE. The CDR3 DNA sequence: TGTGCCAGCAGCAAGGGACTAGCGCAGAGCTCTGGGGCCAACGTCCTGACTTTC. It translates to CASSKGLAQSSGANVLTF.

This clone appeared a single time. The chain links TRBV19 to TRBJ1-2; D is ambiguous. Germline V gene sequence: CDR1 LNHDA, CDR2 SQIVND (reference sequence). Trimming left V 7 bases short and J 3 bases short, with 12 bases between. The CDR3 totals 13 residues. The CDR3 DNA reads TGTGCCAGTAATTTCCAGAAAGACTATGGCTACACCTTC. Translation: CASNFQKDYGYTF.

This clone was counted a few times. V is TRBV7-3 and J is TRBJ2-1, with 8 positions matching TRBD1. Germline V gene lookup returns CDR1 SGHTA and CDR2 FQGTGA. With 5 bases clipped from V and 8 bases from J, the junction kept 20 bases outside the gene matches. The CDR3 is 18 residues long. The CDR3 nucleotides read TGTGCCAGCAGCCTTGGGGGGTTAGGACAGGGTAGGTTGGATGAGCAGTTCTTC. Its translation is CASSLGGLGQGRLDEQFF.